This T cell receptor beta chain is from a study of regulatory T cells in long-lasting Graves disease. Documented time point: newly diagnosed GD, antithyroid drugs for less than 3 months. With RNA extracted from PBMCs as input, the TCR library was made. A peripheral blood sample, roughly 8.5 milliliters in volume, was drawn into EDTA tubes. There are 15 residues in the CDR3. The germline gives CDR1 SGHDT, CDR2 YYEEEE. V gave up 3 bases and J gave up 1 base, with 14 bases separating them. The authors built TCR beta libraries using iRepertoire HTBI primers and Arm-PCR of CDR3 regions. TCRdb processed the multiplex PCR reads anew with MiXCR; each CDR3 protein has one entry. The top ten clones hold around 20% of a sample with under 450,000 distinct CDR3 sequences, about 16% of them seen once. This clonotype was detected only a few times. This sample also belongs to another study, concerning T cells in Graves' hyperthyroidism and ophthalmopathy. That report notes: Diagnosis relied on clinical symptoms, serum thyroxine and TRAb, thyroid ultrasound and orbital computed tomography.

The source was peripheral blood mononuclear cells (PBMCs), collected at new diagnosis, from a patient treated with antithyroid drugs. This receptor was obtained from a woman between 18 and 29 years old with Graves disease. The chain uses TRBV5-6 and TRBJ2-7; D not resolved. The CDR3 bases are TGTGCCAGCAGCTCTCCCTACGACCATTCCTACGAGCAGTACTTC. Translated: CASSSPYDHSYEQYF.